One T cell receptor beta chain is described in this entry. These data originate in a study of blood T cell repertoires in COVID-19. During active infection, Seattle patients enrolled and were then monitored through disease. The CDR3 totals 15 residues. CDR1 and CDR2 from the germline V gene are SGHDT and YYEEEE. Deletions cut 2 bases from V and 6 bases from J, with 17 bases between. Measured with immunoSEQ multiplex PCR; TCRdb has only the in-frame clones, and not every one. The data contain about 190,000 clones, about four fifths of them singletons. This sequence joins TRBV5-6 and TRBJ1-2, with D possibly matching TRBD1 (5 bases). The receptor was derived from a woman aged 55-75 years with COVID-19, enrolled during active disease. Sequenced input: peripheral blood. The CDR3 loop is CASSFSTPQTDGYTF. The CDR3 region has the DNA TGTGCCAGCAGCTTCTCAACCCCCCAGACAGATGGCTACACCTTC.